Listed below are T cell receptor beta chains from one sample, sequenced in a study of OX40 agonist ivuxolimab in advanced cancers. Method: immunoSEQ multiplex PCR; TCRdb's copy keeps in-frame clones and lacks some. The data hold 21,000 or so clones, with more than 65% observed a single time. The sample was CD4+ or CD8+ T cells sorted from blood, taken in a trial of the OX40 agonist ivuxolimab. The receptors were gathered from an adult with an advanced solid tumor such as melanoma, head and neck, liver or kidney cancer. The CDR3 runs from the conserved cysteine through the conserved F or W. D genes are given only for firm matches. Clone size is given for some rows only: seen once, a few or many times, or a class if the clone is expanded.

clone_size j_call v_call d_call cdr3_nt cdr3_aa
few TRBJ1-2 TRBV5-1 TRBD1 TGCGCCAGCAGCTTGGAGGGACAGGGGGCAGTCTATGGCTACACCTTC CASSLEGQGAVYGYTF
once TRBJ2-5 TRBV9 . TGTGCCAGCAGTAGGAGTCGGCAAGAGACCCAGTACTTC CASSRSRQETQYF
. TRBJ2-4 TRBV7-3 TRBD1 TGTGCCAGCAGCGCGGGACAGGGTGGGAACATTCAGTACTTC CASSAGQGGNIQYF
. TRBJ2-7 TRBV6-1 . TGTGCCAGTCAATGGGGGTCCCAGAGCCCCTACGAGCAGTACTTC CASQWGSQSPYEQYF
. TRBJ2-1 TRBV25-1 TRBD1 TGTGCCAGCAGAAATGAGCACAGGGGTAGGTCCTACAATGAGCAGTTCTTC CASRNEHRGRSYNEQFF
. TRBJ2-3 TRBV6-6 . TGTGCCAGCAGTTACTCGAGGAAAAGGGGCGATACGCAGTATTTT CASSYSRKRGDTQYF
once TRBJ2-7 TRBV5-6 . TGTGCCAGCGGGGGGACGACCTACGAGCAGTACTTC CASGGTTYEQYF
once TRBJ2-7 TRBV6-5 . TGTGCCACCAGAGGACTTCCGTACGAGCAGTACTTC CATRGLPYEQYF
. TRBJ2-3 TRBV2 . TGTGCCAGCAGGGACCGGGGACCATTTACGCAGTATTTT CASRDRGPFTQYF
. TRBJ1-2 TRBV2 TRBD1 TGTGCCAGCAGATATGCGACAGGGATGTATGGCTACACCTTC CASRYATGMYGYTF
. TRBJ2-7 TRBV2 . TGTGCCAGCAGTGGCCCGGGAGCCTACGAGCAGTACTTC CASSGPGAYEQYF
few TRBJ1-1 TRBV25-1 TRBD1 TGTGCCAGCAGTGCTTACAGGGGGCCCACTGAAGCTTTCTTT CASSAYRGPTEAFF
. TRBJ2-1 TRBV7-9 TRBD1 TGTGCCAGCAGCTTAGGGTGGGACAGCCAAACCTACAATGAGCAGTTCTTC CASSLGWDSQTYNEQFF
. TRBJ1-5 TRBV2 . TGTGCCAGCAGGGGCCTGTCGGGGCAGCCCCAGCATTTT CASRGLSGQPQHF
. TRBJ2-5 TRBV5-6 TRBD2 TGTGCCAGCAGCTCGACTAGCGGACAAGAGACCCAGTACTTC CASSSTSGQETQYF
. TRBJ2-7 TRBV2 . TGTGCCAGCAGCTCGACGGGGGGCGCGGGGTACGAGCAGTACTTC CASSSTGGAGYEQYF
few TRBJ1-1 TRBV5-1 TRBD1 TGCGCCAGCAGCTTGGTTGCAGGGGGTAATACTGAAGCTTTCTTT CASSLVAGGNTEAFF
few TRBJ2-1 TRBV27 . TGTGCCAGCAGCCCTGGACAGTACAATGAGCAGTTCTTC CASSPGQYNEQFF
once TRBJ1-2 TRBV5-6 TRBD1 TGTGCCAGCAGCCTGACAGGGGGCAGGGGCTACACCTTC CASSLTGGRGYTF
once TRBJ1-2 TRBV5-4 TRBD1 TGTGCCAGCAGTAGGGACAGGGTGAATTCCGGCTACACCTTC CASSRDRVNSGYTF